These 13 T cell receptor beta chains were all obtained from the same sample, sequenced in a study of patients and donors after allogeneic stem cell transplantation. TCRdb redid the calling of the RT-PCR reads with MiXCR, one entry per CDR3 protein. The table lists approximately 29,000 distinct CDR3 sequences, roughly a third of them singletons. Sequencing was performed on blood, either unsorted or a sorted T cell fraction (not recorded which). The source is a human donor who was either an allogeneic HSCT recipient or a stem cell or donor lymphocyte infusion donor (not recorded which). It is not recorded whose cells these are; they may come from a transplant donor.

In its sample, this clonotype was seen a few times. The CDR3 loop reads CSAHEHPSGASAEAFF. The CDR3 DNA is TGCAGTGCTCACGAGCACCCATCAGGGGCAAGTGCTGAAGCTTTCTTT. The chain recombines TRBV20-1 with TRBJ1-1; tentatively, D is TRBD1 (6 bases). V lost 5 bases and J lost 6, with 25 bases in between. The CDR3 spans 16 residues. The germline gives CDR1 DFQATT, CDR2 SNEGSKA (reference sequence).

This clonotype appeared many times. The gene calls are TRBV7-8 and TRBJ2-3; D is perhaps TRBD2 (7 bases). Germline V gene sequence: CDR1 SGHVS, CDR2 FQNEAQ. The length of the CDR3 is 15 residues. V gave up 6 bases and J gave up 5 bases, with 18 bases separating them. The DNA of the CDR3 is TGTGCCAGCAGTCCATTGGGAGGGGGGGGAGATACGCAGTATTTT. Its protein product is CASSPLGGGGDTQYF.

This clonotype showed up just a few times. For the CDR3, the DNA is TGTGCCAGCAGACCGGGACAGATGTACCAAGAGACCCAGTACTTC. This sequence encodes CASRPGQMYQETQYF. The genes are TRBV3-1 and TRBJ2-5; 7 nucleotides agree with TRBD1. CDR1 and CDR2 from the germline V gene are LGHDT and YNNKEL (reference sequence). Unmatched junction bases numbered 7, after V lost 6 bases and J lost 0 bases. The CDR3 runs to 15 residues.

The chain joins TRBV7-2 to TRBJ2-5; 9 nucleotides line up with TRBD2. Germline CDR1 reads SGHTA; CDR2 reads FQGNSA. V trimming: 5 bases; J trimming: 4 bases; junction bases outside the gene matches: 8. The CDR3 runs to 15 residues. The CDR3 nucleotides read TGTGCCAGCAGCCCCCTAACTAGCGGGTTAGAGACCCAGTACTTC. Its translation is CASSPLTSGLETQYF. Full variable domain (rest looked up from reference TRBV7-2 and TRBJ2-5): GAGVSQSPSNKVTEKGKDVELRCDPISGHTALYWYRQSLGQGLEFLIYFQGNSAPDKSGLPSDRFSAERTGGSVSTLTIQRTQQEDSAVYLCASSPLTSGLETQYFGPGTRLLVL.

This clonotype was counted a single time. The chain is built from TRBV20-1 and TRBJ2-2, with TRBD2 matching 8 bases. This CDR3 contains 15 residues. After removal of 2 bases from V and 4 bases from J, the junction contained 6 bases not matched to a gene. Looked up from germline, CDR1 is DFQATT and CDR2 is SNEGSKA (reference sequence). CDR3 loop: CSARLRGARTGELFF. For the CDR3, the DNA is TGCAGTGCTAGATTGCGGGGGGCCCGCACCGGGGAGCTGTTTTTT.

This clonotype was observed a handful of times. The chain has TRBV11-2 and TRBJ1-2; 7 bases are shared with TRBD1. The germline V gene encodes CDR1 SGHAT and CDR2 FQNNGV. V lost 4 bases, J lost 2 bases, and 7 bases stayed unmatched. The CDR3 loop spans 15 amino acids. In DNA form, the CDR3 reads TGTGCCAGCAGCTCTGATCCGGGACAGAACTATGGCTACACCTTC. Its protein product is CASSSDPGQNYGYTF.

The CDR3 protein is CASSYPGPSTDTQYF. Here the CDR3 DNA reads TGTGCCAGCAGCTACCCGGGACCGAGCACAGATACGCAGTATTTT. The chain uses TRBV6-2 or TRBV6-3 and TRBJ2-3, with D perhaps matching TRBD1 or TRBD2 (5 bases each). Germline V lookup: CDR1 MNHEY, CDR2 SVGEGT. With 6 bases removed from V and 0 bases from J, the gap between germline ends came to 13 bases. CDR3 length equals 15 residues.

This clonotype appeared a few times. This chain joins TRBV4-2 and TRBJ1-3, with unresolved D. Trimming took 1 base from V and 3 from J, leaving 10 bases between them. Germline CDR1 LGHNA, CDR2 YNFKEQ. The CDR3 has 15 amino acids. In nucleotides, the CDR3 is TGTGCCAGCAGCCAAGTATTGTCGGGTGGAAACACCATATATTTT. Translation gives CASSQVLSGGNTIYF.

This clonotype occurred once. The genes are TRBV18 and TRBJ2-1, with TRBD2 matching over 10 bases. Per germline, CDR1 KGHSH and CDR2 LQKENI. V lost 1 base to trimming and J lost 8 bases; unmatched junction nucleotides: 8. This CDR3 spans 16 amino acids. The CDR3 DNA reads TGTGCCAGCTCACCACGGCTAGCGGGAGATAGCGATGAGCAGTTCTTC. Its protein is CASSPRLAGDSDEQFF.

CDR3 residues: CASSLAFGSGYTF. In DNA form, the CDR3 reads TGTGCCAGCAGCTTGGCCTTCGGCTCGGGCTACACCTTC. The rearrangement uses TRBV5-5 and TRBJ1-2; no definite D call. V was pared by 0 bases and J by 8 bases, with 11 bases between. Per germline, CDR1 SGHKS and CDR2 YYEKEE (reference sequence). The CDR3 extends over 13 amino acids.

V usage is TRBV6-5 and J usage is TRBJ2-7; tentative D call: TRBD1 (5 bases). This CDR3 comprises 14 residues. The V end was cut by 5 bases, the J end by 0 bases, with 11 bases between. In germline, CDR1 is MNHEY, CDR2 SVGAGI. CDR3 amino acids: CASSQDTNSYEQYV. The CDR3 coding sequence is TGTGCCAGCAGTCAGGACACGAACTCCTACGAGCAGTACGTC.

There are a few counts of this clonotype. The rearrangement joins TRBV12-3 or TRBV12-4 to TRBJ1-6; TRBD1 aligns across 8 bases. The CDR3 runs 15 residues. V was clipped by 4 bases and J by 6 bases; unmatched bases: 5. The CDR3 sequence is CASSYRTGINSPLHF. CDR3 sequence (DNA): TGTGCCAGCAGTTACCGGACAGGGATTAATTCACCCCTCCACTTT.

The chain combines TRBV7-2 with TRBJ1-1; 9 bases are a match to TRBD1. This CDR3 comprises 18 residues. The V and J ends lost 1 base and 2 bases, in that order; junction bases with no gene match: 11. The V gene's germline CDR1 is SGHTA and CDR2 FQGNSA. CDR3 nucleotides: TGTGCCAGCAGCTTAGTCCCCGGGACAGGGTATTTCAACACTGAAGCTTTCTTT. Translated, it gives CASSLVPGTGYFNTEAFF.